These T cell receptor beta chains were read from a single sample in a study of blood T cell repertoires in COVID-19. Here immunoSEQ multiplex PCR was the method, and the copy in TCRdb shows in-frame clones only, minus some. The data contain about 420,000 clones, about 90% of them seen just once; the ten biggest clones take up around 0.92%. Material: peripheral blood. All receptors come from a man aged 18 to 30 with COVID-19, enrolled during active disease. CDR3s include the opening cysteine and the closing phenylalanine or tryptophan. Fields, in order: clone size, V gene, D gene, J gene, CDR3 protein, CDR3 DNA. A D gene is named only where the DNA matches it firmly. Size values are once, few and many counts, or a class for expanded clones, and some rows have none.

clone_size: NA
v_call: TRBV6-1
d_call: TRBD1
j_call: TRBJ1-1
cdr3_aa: CASSENRGRNTEAFF
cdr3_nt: TGTGCCAGCAGTGAGAACAGGGGTCGGAACACTGAAGCTTTCTTT

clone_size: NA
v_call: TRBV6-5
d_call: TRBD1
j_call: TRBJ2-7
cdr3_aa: CASRKTGTVSYEQYF
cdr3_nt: TGTGCCAGCAGAAAAACCGGGACAGTCTCCTACGAGCAGTACTTC

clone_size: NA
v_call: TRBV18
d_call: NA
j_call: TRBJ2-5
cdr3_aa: CASSPPNSRGGETQYF
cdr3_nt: TGTGCCAGCTCACCACCGAATTCCAGGGGCGGGGAGACCCAGTACTTC

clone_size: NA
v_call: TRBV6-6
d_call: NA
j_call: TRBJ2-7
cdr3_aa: CASSLELASYEQYF
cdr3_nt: TGTGCCAGCAGTCTTGAGTTAGCTTCCTACGAGCAGTACTTC

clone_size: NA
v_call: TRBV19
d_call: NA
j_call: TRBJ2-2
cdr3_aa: CASSLGTRELFF
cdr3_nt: TGTGCCAGTAGTCTCGGGACAAGGGAGCTGTTTTTT

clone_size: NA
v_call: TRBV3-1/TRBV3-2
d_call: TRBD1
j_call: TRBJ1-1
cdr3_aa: CACQTGDTEAFF
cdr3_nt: TGTGCCTGCCAGACAGGGGACACTGAAGCTTTCTTT

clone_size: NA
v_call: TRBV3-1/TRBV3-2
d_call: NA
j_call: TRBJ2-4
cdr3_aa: CASSQPFRSTGKSLAKNIQYF
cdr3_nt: TGTGCCAGCAGCCAACCCTTCCGATCTACAGGGAAGTCACTAGCCAAAAACATTCAGTACTTC

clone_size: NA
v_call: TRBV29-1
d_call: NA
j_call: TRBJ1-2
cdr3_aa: CSVLDRQAHDGYTF
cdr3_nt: TGCAGCGTTCTTGACAGGCAGGCTCATGATGGCTACACCTTC

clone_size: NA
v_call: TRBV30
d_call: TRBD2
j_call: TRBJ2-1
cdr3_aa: CAWSLGLADEQFF
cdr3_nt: TGTGCCTGGAGTCTAGGACTAGCAGATGAGCAGTTCTTC

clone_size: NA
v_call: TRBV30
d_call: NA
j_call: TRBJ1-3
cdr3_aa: CAWSEGSSGNTIYF
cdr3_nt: TGTGCCTGGAGTGAGGGGTCCTCTGGAAACACCATATATTTT

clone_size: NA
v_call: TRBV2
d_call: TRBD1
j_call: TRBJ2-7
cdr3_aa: CASGKQGASYEQYF
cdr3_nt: TGTGCCAGTGGTAAGCAGGGGGCGTCTTACGAGCAGTACTTC

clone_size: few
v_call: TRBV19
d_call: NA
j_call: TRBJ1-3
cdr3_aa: CASSFVGNTIYF
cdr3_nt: TGTGCCAGTAGCTTCGTTGGAAACACCATATATTTT

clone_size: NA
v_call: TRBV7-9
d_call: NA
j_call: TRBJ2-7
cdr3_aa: CASSSGRVHEQYF
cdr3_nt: TGTGCCAGCAGCTCCGGCAGGGTCCACGAGCAGTACTTC

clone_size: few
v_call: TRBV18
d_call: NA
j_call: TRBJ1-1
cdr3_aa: CASSPLGADTEAFF
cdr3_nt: TGTGCCAGCTCGCCACTGGGGGCGGACACTGAAGCTTTCTTT

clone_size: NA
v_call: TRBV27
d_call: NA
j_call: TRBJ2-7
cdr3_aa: CASSSRDTSYEQYF
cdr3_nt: TGTGCCAGCAGTTCCCGGGACACCTCCTACGAGCAGTACTTC

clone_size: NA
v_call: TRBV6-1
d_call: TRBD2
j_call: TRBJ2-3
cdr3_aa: CASSDTSEGSDTQYF
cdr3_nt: TGTGCCAGCAGTGATACTAGCGAGGGTTCAGATACGCAGTATTTT

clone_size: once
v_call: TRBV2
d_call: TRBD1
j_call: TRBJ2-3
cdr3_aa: CASRAGTGGLDTQYF
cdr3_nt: TGTGCCAGCAGGGCCGGGACAGGGGGCCTAGATACGCAGTATTTT

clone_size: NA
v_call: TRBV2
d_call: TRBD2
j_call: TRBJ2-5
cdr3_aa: CASSDSGLAGETQYF
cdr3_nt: TGTGCCAGCAGTGATTCGGGACTAGCCGGCGAGACCCAGTACTTC

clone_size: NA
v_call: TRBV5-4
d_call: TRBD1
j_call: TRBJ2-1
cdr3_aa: CASSFGQGLYNEQFF
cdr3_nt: TGTGCCAGCAGCTTCGGACAGGGGTTGTACAATGAGCAGTTCTTC

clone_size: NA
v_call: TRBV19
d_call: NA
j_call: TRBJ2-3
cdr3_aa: CASSRAPPDTQYF
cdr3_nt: TGTGCCAGTAGTAGGGCCCCGCCAGATACGCAGTATTTT

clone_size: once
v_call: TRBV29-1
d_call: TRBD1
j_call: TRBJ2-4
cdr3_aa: CSVGGQGAKNIQYF
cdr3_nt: TGCAGCGTGGGGGGACAGGGTGCCAAAAACATTCAGTACTTC

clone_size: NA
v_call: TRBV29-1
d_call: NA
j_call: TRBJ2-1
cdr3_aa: CSVEDLPSSYNEQFF
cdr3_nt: TGCAGCGTTGAAGATCTGCCGAGCTCCTACAATGAGCAGTTCTTC

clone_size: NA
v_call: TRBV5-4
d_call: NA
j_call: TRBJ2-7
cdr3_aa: CASSKGHQTYEQYF
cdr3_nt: TGTGCCAGCAGCAAGGGACACCAGACCTACGAGCAGTACTTC

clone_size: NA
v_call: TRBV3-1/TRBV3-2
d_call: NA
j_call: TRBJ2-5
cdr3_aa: CASSQESVNADIKETQYF
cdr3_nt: TGTGCCAGCAGCCAAGAATCGGTGAACGCGGACATCAAAGAGACCCAGTACTTC

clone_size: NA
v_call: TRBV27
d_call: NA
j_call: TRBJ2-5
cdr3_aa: CASSLWAGNQETQYF
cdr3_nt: TGTGCCAGCAGTTTATGGGCGGGGAATCAAGAGACCCAGTACTTC

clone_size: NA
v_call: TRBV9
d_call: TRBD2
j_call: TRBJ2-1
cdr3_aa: CASSARTSPGGEQFF
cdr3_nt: TGTGCCAGCAGCGCCCGGACTAGCCCCGGGGGTGAGCAGTTCTTC

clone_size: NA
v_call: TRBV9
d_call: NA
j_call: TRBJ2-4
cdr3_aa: CASSVGAEAKNIQYF
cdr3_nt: TGTGCCAGCAGCGTAGGAGCGGAAGCCAAAAACATTCAGTACTTC

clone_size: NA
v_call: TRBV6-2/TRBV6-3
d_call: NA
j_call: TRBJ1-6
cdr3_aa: CASSYSTGGSNSPLHF
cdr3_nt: TGTGCCAGCAGTTACTCGACGGGGGGCAGTAATTCACCCCTCCACTTT

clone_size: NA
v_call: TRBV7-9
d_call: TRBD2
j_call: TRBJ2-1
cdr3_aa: CASSLHGGGSNEQFF
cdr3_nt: TGTGCCAGCAGCTTACACGGGGGAGGGAGCAATGAGCAGTTCTTC

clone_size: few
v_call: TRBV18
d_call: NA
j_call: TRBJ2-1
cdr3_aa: CASSPQRGSDEQFF
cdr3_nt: TGTGCCAGCTCACCACAAAGGGGATCGGATGAGCAGTTCTTC

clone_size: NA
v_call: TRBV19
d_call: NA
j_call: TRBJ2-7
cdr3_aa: CASAPGQTYEQYF
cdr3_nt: TGTGCCAGCGCCCCGGGACAAACCTACGAGCAGTACTTC

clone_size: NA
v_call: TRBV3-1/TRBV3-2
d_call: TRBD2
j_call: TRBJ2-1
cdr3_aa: CASSRLAGYNEQFF
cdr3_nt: TGTGCCAGCTCCCGACTAGCGGGGTACAATGAGCAGTTCTTC

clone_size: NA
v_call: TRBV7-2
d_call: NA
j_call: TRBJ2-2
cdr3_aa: CASSLRGNTGELFF
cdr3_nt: TGTGCCAGCAGCTTGAGAGGGAATACCGGGGAGCTGTTTTTT

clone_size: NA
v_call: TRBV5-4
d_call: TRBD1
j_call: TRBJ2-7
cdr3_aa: CASSLTGQPPYEQYF
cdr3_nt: TGTGCCAGCAGCTTAACGGGACAGCCCCCGTACGAGCAGTACTTC

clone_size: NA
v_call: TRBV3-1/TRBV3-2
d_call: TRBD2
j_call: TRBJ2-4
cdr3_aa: CASSTGLAGTWNIQYF
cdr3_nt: TGTGCCAGCAGCACGGGACTAGCGGGGACCTGGAACATTCAGTACTTC

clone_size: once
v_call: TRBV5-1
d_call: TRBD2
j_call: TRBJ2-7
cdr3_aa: CASRPGGSGSEEQYF
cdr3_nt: TGCGCCAGCAGACCCGGGGGTAGCGGGAGTGAAGAGCAGTACTTC

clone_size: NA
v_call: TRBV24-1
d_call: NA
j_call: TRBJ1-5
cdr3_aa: CATSGGNQPQHF
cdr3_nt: TGTGCCACCAGTGGAGGAAATCAGCCCCAGCATTTT

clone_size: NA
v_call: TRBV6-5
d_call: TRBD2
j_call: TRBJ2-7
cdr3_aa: CATSSGDSYEQYF
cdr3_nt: TGTGCCACGAGTAGCGGGGACTCCTACGAGCAGTACTTC

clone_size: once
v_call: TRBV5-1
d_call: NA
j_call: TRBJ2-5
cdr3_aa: CASSLADRAGVRETQYF
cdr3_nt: TGCGCCAGCAGCTTGGCCGATCGGGCAGGGGTACGGGAGACCCAGTACTTC

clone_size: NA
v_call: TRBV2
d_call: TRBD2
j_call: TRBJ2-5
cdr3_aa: CASSGGGAGETQYF
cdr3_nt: TGTGCCAGCAGTGGCGGGGGGGCAGGGGAGACCCAGTACTTC

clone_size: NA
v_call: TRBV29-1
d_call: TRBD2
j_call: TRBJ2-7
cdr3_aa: CSVAYLAGVLHEQYF
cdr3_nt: TGCAGCGTTGCGTATCTCGCGGGAGTCCTCCACGAGCAGTACTTC

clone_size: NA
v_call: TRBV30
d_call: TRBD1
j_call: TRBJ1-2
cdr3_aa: CAWSEDRLWGYTF
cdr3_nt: TGTGCCTGGAGTGAGGACAGGTTGTGGGGCTACACCTTC

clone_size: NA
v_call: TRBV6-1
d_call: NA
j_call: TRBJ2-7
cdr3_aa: CASSEEVDRVRAGPEYEQYF
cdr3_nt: TGTGCCAGCAGTGAGGAAGTAGACAGGGTAAGAGCGGGCCCTGAATACGAGCAGTACTTC

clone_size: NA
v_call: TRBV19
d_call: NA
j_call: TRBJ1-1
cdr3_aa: CASIWGGTEAFF
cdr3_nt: TGTGCCAGTATTTGGGGGGGAACTGAAGCTTTCTTT

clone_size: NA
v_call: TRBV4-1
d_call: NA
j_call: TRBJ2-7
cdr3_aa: CASSQDPQGEQYF
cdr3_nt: TGCGCCAGCAGCCAAGACCCCCAGGGCGAGCAGTACTTC

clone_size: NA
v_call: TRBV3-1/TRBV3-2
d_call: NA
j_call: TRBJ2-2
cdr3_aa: CAVQGNTGELFF
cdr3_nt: TGTGCCGTTCAGGGGAACACCGGGGAGCTGTTTTTT

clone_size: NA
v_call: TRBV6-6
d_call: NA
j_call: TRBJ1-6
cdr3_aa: CASSSATGNSPLHF
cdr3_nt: TGTGCCAGCAGTTCCGCCACGGGAAATTCACCCCTCCACTTT

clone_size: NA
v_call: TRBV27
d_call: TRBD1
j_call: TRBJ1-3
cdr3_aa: CASSPTTGGRNTIYF
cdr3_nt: TGTGCCAGCAGTCCCACGACAGGGGGCAGAAACACCATATATTTT

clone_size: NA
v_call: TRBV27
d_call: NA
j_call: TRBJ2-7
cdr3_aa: CASSLTPRDEQYF
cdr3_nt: TGTGCCAGCAGTTTGACACCCAGGGACGAGCAGTACTTC

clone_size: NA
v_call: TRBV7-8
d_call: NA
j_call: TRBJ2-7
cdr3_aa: CASSLTPSTYEQYF
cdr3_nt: TGTGCCAGCAGCCTAACCCCCAGTACCTACGAGCAGTACTTC

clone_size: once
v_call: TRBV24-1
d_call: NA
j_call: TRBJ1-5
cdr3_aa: CATSDSGNNQPQHF
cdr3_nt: TGTGCCACCAGTGATTCCGGGAACAATCAGCCCCAGCATTTT

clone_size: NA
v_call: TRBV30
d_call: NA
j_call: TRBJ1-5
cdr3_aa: CAWSNGHSNQPQHF
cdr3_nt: TGTGCCTGGAGCAACGGACACAGCAATCAGCCCCAGCATTTT

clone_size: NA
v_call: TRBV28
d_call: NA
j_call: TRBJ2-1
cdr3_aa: CASTSSYNEQFF
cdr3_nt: TGTGCCAGCACTAGCTCCTACAATGAGCAGTTCTTC

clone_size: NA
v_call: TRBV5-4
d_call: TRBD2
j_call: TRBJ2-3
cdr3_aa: CASSFFGLAGGPNSTDTQYF
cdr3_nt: TGTGCCAGCAGCTTTTTTGGACTAGCGGGAGGACCGAATAGCACAGATACGCAGTATTTT

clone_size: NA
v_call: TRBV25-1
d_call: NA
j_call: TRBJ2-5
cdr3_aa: CASSLLATEETQYF
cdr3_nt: TGTGCCAGCAGTCTCCTAGCGACAGAAGAGACCCAGTACTTC

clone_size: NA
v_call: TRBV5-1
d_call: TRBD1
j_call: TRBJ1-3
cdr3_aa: CASSPGTGQGNTIYF
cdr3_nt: TGCGCCAGCAGCCCCGGGACAGGGCAGGGGAACACCATATATTTT